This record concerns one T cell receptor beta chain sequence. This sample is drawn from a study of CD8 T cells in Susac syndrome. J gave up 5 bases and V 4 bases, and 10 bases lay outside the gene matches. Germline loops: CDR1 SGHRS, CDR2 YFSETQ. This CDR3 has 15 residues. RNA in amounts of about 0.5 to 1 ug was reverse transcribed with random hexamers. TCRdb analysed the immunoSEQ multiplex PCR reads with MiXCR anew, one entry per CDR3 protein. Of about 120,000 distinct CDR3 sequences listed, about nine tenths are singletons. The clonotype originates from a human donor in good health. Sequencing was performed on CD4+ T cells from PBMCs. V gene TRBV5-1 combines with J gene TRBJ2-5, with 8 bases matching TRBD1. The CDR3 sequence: CASSMAGGFSETQYF. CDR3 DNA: TGCGCCAGCAGCATGGCAGGGGGCTTCTCGGAGACCCAGTACTTC.